This TCR beta chain was obtained from a study of blood T cell repertoires in COVID-19. Study background: Samples came from the United States, Italy and Spain, spanning acute and convalescent COVID-19. The analysed material was cDNA or gDNA that came from T cells, B-cell-depleted T cells, or PBMCs.

Germline V CDR1 and CDR2: MGHRA, YSYEKL. V lost 1 base and J lost 10, with 11 bases in between. This CDR3 region has 14 residues. The count of this clone is one. In the original analysis: From reference gene primer amplification, estimates of nucleated cell counts were derived. The method was immunoSEQ multiplex PCR; TCRdb's version includes in-frame clones alone and lacks a portion of them. V, J and clone size were drawn from that table, and D and trimming were deduced from the DNA. There are some 100,000 clones in the sample; around 87% occur only once, and under 14% lies in the top ten. Sequenced input: peripheral blood. The receptor comes from a woman aged 25 to 39 with acute or convalescent COVID-19. V usage is TRBV4-1 and J usage is TRBJ1-6, with D hard to call. The CDR3 nucleotides are TGCGCCAGCAGCCAAGGACACAGTGAATCACCCCTCCACTTT. It encodes CASSQGHSESPLHF.